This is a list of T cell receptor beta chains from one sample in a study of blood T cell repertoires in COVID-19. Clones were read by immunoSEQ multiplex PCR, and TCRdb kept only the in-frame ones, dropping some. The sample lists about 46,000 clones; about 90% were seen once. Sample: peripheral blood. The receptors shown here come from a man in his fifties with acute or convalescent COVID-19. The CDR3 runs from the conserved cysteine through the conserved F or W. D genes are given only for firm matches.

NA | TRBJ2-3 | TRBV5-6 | CASSLVAGYDTQYF
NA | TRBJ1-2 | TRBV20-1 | CSDRQVDGYTF
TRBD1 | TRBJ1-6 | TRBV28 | CASSLVTGVLALHF
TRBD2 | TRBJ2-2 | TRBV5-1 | CASSLAGLAGTGELFF
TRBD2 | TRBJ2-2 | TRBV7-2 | CASSPGGANTGELFF
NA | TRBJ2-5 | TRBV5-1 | CASSQQRAYEETQYF
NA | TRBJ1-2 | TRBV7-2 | CASSSTPRGGSGYTF
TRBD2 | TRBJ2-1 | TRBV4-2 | CASSQGLAGVPYNEQFF
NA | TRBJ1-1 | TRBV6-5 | CASNSYTQGSTEAFF
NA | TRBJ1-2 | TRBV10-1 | CASSTGSTLYNYGYTF
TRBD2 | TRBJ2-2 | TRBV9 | CASRPGLAGEVDGELFF
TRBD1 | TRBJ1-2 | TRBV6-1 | CASRRTGQGDYGYTF
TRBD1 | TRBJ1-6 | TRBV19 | CASSNRPGTANSPLHF
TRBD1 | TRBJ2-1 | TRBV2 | CASSADRVNNEQFF
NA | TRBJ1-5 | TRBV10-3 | CAISESGEANQPQHF
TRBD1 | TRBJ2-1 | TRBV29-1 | CSVETTGMDEQFF
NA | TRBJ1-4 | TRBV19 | CASSMGDTRKLFF
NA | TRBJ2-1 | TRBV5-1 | CASSLVVGGLSSYNEQFF
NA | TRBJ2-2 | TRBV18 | CASSPLRGRDTGELFF
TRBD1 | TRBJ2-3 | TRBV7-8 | CASSLVGQGFGDTQYF